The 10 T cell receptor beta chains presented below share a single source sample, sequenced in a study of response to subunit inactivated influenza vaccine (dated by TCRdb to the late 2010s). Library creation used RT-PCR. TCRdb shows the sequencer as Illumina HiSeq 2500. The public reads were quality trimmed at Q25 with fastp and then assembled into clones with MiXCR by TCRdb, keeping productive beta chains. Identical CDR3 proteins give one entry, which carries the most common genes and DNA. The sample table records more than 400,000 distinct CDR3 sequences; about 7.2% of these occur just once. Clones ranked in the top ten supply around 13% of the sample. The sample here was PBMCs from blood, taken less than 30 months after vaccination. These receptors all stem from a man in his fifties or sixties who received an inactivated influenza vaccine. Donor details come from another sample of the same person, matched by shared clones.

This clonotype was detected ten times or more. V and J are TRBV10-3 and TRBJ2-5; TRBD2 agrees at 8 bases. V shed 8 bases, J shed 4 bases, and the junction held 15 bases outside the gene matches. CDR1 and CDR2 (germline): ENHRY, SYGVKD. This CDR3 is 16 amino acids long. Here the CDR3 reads CAIASGLDMRLETQYF. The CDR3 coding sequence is TGTGCCATCGCTAGCGGGTTGGATATGAGACTAGAGACCCAGTACTTC.

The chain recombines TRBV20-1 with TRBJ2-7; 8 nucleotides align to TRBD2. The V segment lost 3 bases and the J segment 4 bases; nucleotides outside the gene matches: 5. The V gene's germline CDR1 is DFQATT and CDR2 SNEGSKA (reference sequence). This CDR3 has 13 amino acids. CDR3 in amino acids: CSASDGGAYEQYF. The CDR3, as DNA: TGCAGTGCTAGTGACGGGGGGGCTTACGAGCAGTACTTC.

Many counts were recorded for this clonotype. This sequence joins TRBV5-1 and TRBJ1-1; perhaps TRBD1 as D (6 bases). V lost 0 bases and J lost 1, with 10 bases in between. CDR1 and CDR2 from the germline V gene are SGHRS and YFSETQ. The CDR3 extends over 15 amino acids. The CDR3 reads CASSLVGGGNTEAFF. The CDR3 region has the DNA TGCGCCAGCAGCTTGGTTGGGGGCGGGAACACTGAAGCTTTCTTT.

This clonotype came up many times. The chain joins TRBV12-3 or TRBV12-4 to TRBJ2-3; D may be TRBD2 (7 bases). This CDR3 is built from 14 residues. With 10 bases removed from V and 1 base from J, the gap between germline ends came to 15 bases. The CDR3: CAIGGEGGTDTQYF. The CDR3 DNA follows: TGTGCCATCGGCGGGGAGGGGGGCACAGATACGCAGTATTTT.

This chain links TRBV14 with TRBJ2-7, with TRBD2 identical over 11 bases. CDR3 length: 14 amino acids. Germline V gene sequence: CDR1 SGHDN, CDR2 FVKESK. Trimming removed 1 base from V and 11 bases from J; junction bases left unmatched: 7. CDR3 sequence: CASSQAELAGVKYF. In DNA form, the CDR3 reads TGTGCCAGCAGCCAAGCGGAACTAGCGGGAGTAAAGTACTTC.

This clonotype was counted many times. CDR3 bases: TGCAGTGCTAGTGTCAGTCATAGCAATCAGCCCCAGCATTTT. Its protein is CSASVSHSNQPQHF. This chain uses TRBV20-1 with TRBJ1-5; no firm D call. The V gene's germline CDR1 is DFQATT and CDR2 SNEGSKA (reference sequence). Trimming stripped 3 bases from V and 0 bases from J, with 9 bases between. The CDR3 is made up of 14 amino acids.

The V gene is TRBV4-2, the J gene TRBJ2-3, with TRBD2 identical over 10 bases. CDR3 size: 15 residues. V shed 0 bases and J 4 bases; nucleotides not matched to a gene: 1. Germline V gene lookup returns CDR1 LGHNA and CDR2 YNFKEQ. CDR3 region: CASSQDTSGADTQYF. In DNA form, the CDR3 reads TGTGCCAGCAGCCAAGATACTAGCGGGGCAGATACGCAGTATTTT.

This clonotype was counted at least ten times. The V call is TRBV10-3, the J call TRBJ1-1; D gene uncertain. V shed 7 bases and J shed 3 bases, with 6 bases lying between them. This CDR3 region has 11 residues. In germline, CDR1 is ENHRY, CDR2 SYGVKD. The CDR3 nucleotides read TGTGCCATCAAAACGGACACTGAAGCTTTCTTT. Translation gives CAIKTDTEAFF.

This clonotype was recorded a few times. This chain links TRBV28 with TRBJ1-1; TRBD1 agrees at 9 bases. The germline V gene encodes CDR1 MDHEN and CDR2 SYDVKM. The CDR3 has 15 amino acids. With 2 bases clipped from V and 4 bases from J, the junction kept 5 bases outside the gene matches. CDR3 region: CASSLPGTGSTEAFF. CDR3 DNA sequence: TGTGCCAGCAGTTTACCAGGGACAGGGAGCACTGAAGCTTTCTTT.

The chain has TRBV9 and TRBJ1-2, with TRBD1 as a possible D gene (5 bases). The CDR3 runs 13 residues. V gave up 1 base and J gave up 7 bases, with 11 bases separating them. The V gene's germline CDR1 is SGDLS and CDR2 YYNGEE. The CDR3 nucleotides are TGTGCCAGCAGCGTACAGGGTTACGGTGGCTACACCTTC. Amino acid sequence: CASSVQGYGGYTF.